Presented here are 21 T cell receptor beta chains from one specimen sequenced in a study of OX40 agonist ivuxolimab in advanced cancers. Clones were read by immunoSEQ multiplex PCR, and TCRdb kept only the in-frame ones, dropping some. The table records around 63,000 clones, around 79% of them present only once. The sequencing here drew on CD4+ or CD8+ T cells sorted from blood, taken in a trial of the OX40 agonist ivuxolimab. Every receptor here comes from an adult with an advanced solid tumor such as melanoma, head and neck, liver or kidney cancer.

This chain uses TRBV28 with TRBJ1-2; tentatively, D is TRBD1 (6 bases). The germline CDR1 and CDR2 sequences are MDHEN and SYDVKM. V lost 6 bases and J 4 bases, leaving 24 bases between the germline ends. CDR3 length equals 17 residues. The CDR3 nucleotides read TGTGCCAGCAGAAAACCGGGGGCCATAAGGGGAATCTATGGCTACACCTTC. It translates to CASRKPGAIRGIYGYTF.

The chain employs TRBV6-6 and TRBJ2-7, with a weak D call TRBD2 (5 bases). The CDR3 loop spans 13 amino acids. The V end was cut by 4 bases, the J end by 2 bases, with 9 bases between. The germline gives CDR1 MNHNY, CDR2 SVGAGI (reference sequence). This CDR3 is CASSFSGAYEQYF. The DNA for the CDR3 is TGTGCCAGCAGTTTCTCCGGGGCCTACGAGCAGTACTTC.

The chain employs TRBV27 and TRBJ2-1; 8 positions agree with TRBD2. The CDR3 consists of 13 residues. Trimming cost V 5 bases and J 9 bases; bases outside gene matches: 6. Germline CDR1 MNHEY, CDR2 SMNVEV (reference sequence). The CDR3 bases are TGTGCCAGCAGTGTAGGGACTAGAATTGAGCAGTTCTTC. Translation gives CASSVGTRIEQFF.

This clone has just one count. J is TRBJ1-6 and V is TRBV5-6; D is unresolved. CDR3 size: 14 residues. V lost 5 bases and J lost 3, with 9 bases in between. Germline V gene lookup returns CDR1 SGHDT and CDR2 YYEEEE. The CDR3 region is CASRRDHYNSPLHF. The CDR3 nucleotides read TGTGCCAGCAGAAGAGACCACTATAATTCACCCCTCCACTTT.

The CDR3 nucleotides read TGTGCCAGCAGCTCAAGGACCCTGTATACGCAGTATTTT. It encodes CASSSRTLYTQYF. This chain connects TRBV9 to TRBJ2-3; D is undetermined. The CDR3 is 13 residues long. The V gene's germline CDR1 is SGDLS and CDR2 YYNGEE. Trimming removed 4 bases from V and 7 bases from J, with 13 bases in between.

V is TRBV4-1 and J is TRBJ1-5; D gene ambiguous. Germline CDR1 reads MGHRA; CDR2 reads YSYEKL. Trimming took 0 bases from V and 5 from J, leaving 8 bases between them. This CDR3 has 14 amino acids. This CDR3 is CASSQEGPYQPQHF. In DNA, the CDR3 is TGCGCCAGCAGCCAAGAAGGTCCTTATCAGCCCCAGCATTTT.

The gene calls are TRBV9 and TRBJ2-1; D tentatively reads TRBD1 or TRBD2 (5 bases each). In germline, CDR1 is SGDLS, CDR2 YYNGEE. This CDR3 region has 15 residues. V was shortened by 4 bases and J by 0 bases, with 11 bases between the two germline ends. The CDR3 loop is CASSPGSYSYNEQFF. The CDR3, as DNA: TGTGCCAGCAGCCCAGGGAGCTACTCCTACAATGAGCAGTTCTTC.

The chain employs TRBV6-5 and TRBJ2-7; no clear D. CDR1 and CDR2 (germline): MNHEY, SVGAGI. The CDR3 consists of 13 residues. V lost 0 bases and J lost 1, with 4 bases in between. The CDR3 sequence: CASSYSGSYEQYF. The DNA of the CDR3 is TGTGCCAGCAGTTACTCAGGGTCCTACGAGCAGTACTTC.

The chain is built from TRBV7-9 and TRBJ1-6; unclear D gene. Germline loops: CDR1 SEHNR, CDR2 FQNEAQ (reference sequence). This CDR3 region has 13 residues. Trimming stripped 7 bases from V and 7 bases from J, with 11 bases between. CDR3 region: CASTLIPNSPLHF. The CDR3 bases are TGTGCCAGCACCCTGATCCCCAATTCACCCCTCCACTTT.

This clone has ten or more counts. The chain recombines TRBV4-1 with TRBJ2-7; TRBD1 matches 9 bases. Per the germline V gene, CDR1 is MGHRA and CDR2 is YSYEKL. V shed 3 bases, J shed 3 bases, and the junction held 3 bases outside the gene matches. This CDR3 has 14 amino acids. The CDR3 is CASSQGTGIYEQYF. Written as DNA, the CDR3 is TGCGCCAGCAGCCAGGGGACAGGGATCTACGAGCAGTACTTC.

This clone has only one observation. The chain is built from TRBV7-6 and TRBJ2-5, with unresolved D. This CDR3 comprises 13 residues. Germline values: CDR1 SGHVS, CDR2 FNYEAQ. Trimming shortened V by 2 bases and J by 0 bases, and 4 bases separated the two germline ends. CDR3 sequence reads: CASSLQYQETQYF. For the CDR3, the DNA is TGTGCCAGCAGCTTACAGTACCAAGAGACCCAGTACTTC.

The rearrangement uses TRBV25-1 and TRBJ1-1; TRBD1 might be the D (6 bases). Deletions cut 3 bases from V and 4 bases from J, with 9 bases between. Germline CDR1 and CDR2: MGHDK and SYGVNS. The CDR3 is made up of 13 amino acids. The CDR3 protein is CASSEQGGTEAFF. The DNA of the CDR3 is TGTGCCAGCAGTGAGCAAGGGGGCACTGAAGCTTTCTTT.

The chain employs TRBV27 and TRBJ1-1; D possibly corresponds to TRBD1 (5 bases). CDR3 length equals 14 residues. CDR1 is MNHEY and CDR2 is SMNVEV in the germline V gene (reference sequence). V shed 2 bases and J shed 1 base, with 8 bases lying between them. CDR3 region: CASSLSGQNTEAFF. CDR3 DNA sequence: TGTGCCAGCAGTTTAAGTGGACAGAACACTGAAGCTTTCTTT.

The gene calls are TRBV6-6 and TRBJ2-7; D possibly matches TRBD1 or TRBD2 (6 bases each). V was pared by 6 bases and J by 5 bases, with 20 bases between. CDR3 length equals 15 residues. From germline, CDR1 is MNHNY and CDR2 SVGAGI (reference sequence). The CDR3 nucleotides read TGTGCCAGCAGAATTTGGTGGGGGGCCGAGAACGAGCAGTACTTC. Its translation: CASRIWWGAENEQYF.

V gene TRBV7-8 combines with J gene TRBJ2-3; 9 nucleotides match TRBD2. The CDR3 loop spans 16 amino acids. Germline lookup yields CDR1 SGHVS and CDR2 FQNEAQ. V lost 1 base, J lost 2 bases, and 4 bases stayed unmatched. CDR3 sequence reads: CASSLVPSGITDTQYF. CDR3 nucleotide sequence: TGTGCCAGCAGCTTAGTCCCTAGCGGGATCACAGATACGCAGTATTTT.

This clone is a singleton in its sample. The chain links TRBV29-1 to TRBJ2-7, with 9 bases fitting TRBD1. Per germline, CDR1 SQVTM and CDR2 ANQGSEA. Trimming at V came to 6 bases and at J to 5 bases, leaving 11 bases not matched to a gene. CDR3 length: 14 amino acids. The CDR3 DNA reads TGCAGCGTCTCACCTGGGACAGGGCAAAACGAGCAGTACTTC. Translated: CSVSPGTGQNEQYF.

This clone turned up a few times. V is TRBV5-1 and J is TRBJ1-1; 7 positions match TRBD1. V trimming: 4 bases; J trimming: 5 bases; junction bases outside the gene matches: 8. The CDR3 sequence is 14 residues long. Germline CDR1 SGHRS, CDR2 YFSETQ. The CDR3 DNA follows: TGCGCCAGCAGCCTGACAGGGCTGGAGACTGAAGCTTTCTTT. Translating gives CASSLTGLETEAFF.

The chain is built from TRBV4-3 and TRBJ2-3; 13 bases fit TRBD2. The V segment lost 4 bases and the J segment 4 bases; nucleotides outside the gene matches: 8. Looked up from germline, CDR1 is LGHNA and CDR2 is YSLEER. The CDR3 runs 17 residues. The CDR3 DNA is TGCGCCAGCAGCCGCGAGGGACTAGCGGGAAGCTCAGATACGCAGTATTTT. It yields the protein CASSREGLAGSSDTQYF.

The chain has TRBV11-2 and TRBJ2-7; 10 bases are shared with TRBD2. This CDR3 has 14 residues. J was trimmed by 2 bases and V by 3 bases; bases with no gene match: 1. CDR1 and CDR2 from the germline V gene are SGHAT and FQNNGV. CDR3 protein: CASSFSGGAYEQYF. In DNA, the CDR3 is TGTGCCAGCAGCTTCAGCGGGGGGGCCTACGAGCAGTACTTC.

This chain links TRBV5-5 with TRBJ2-7; D is perhaps TRBD1 or TRBD2 (5 bases each). Trimming stripped 4 bases from V and 5 bases from J, with 13 bases between. CDR3 length equals 13 residues. Germline V lookup: CDR1 SGHKS, CDR2 YYEKEE (reference sequence). The CDR3 spells CASSQTGRDEQYF. CDR3 in DNA: TGTGCCAGCAGCCAAACGGGGCGGGACGAGCAGTACTTC.

The rearrangement joins TRBV7-2 to TRBJ2-5; 14 nucleotides align to TRBD2. Unmatched junction bases numbered 5, after V lost 4 bases and J lost 4 bases. The CDR3 is 16 residues long. Germline values: CDR1 SGHTA, CDR2 FQGNSA. The chain's CDR3 is CASSSSTSGGAETQYF. CDR3 DNA: TGTGCCAGCAGCTCCTCGACTAGCGGGGGGGCAGAGACCCAGTACTTC.